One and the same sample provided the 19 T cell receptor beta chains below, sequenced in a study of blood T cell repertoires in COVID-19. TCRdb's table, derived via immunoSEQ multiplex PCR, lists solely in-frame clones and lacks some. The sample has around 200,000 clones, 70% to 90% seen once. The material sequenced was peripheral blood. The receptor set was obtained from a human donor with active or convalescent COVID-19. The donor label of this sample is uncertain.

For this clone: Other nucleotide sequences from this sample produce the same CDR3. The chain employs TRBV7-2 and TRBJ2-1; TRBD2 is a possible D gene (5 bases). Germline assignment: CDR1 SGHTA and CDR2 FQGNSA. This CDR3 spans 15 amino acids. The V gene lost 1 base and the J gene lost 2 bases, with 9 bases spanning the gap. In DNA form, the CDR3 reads TGTGCCAGCAGCTTAGACGGGGTCACCTACAATGAGCAGTTCTTC. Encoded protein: CASSLDGVTYNEQFF.

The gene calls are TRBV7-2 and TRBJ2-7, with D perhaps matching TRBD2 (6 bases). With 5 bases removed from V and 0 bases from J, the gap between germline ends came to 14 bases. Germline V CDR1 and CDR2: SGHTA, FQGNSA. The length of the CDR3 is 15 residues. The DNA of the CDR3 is TGTGCCAGCAGCCATCCGGCGGGGAGCTCCTACGAGCAGTACTTC. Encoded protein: CASSHPAGSSYEQYF.

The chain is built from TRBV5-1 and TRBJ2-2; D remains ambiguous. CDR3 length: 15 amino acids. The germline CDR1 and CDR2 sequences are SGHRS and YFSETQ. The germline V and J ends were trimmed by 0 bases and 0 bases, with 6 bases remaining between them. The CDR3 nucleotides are TGCGCCAGCAGCTTGGTGGCCGCGAACACCGGGGAGCTGTTTTTT. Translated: CASSLVAANTGELFF.

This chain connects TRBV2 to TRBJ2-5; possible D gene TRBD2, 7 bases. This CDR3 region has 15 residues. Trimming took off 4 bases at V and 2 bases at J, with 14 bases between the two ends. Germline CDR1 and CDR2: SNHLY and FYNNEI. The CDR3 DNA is TGTGCCAGCAGTGTAGGGAGGGGGGATCAAGAGACCCAGTACTTC. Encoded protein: CASSVGRGDQETQYF.

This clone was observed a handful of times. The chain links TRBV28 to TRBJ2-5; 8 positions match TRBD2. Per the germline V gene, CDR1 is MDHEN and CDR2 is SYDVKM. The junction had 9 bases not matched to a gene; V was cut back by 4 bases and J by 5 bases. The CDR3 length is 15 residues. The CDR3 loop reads CASSSERESAETQYF. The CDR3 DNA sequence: TGTGCCAGCAGTTCGGAGCGGGAGAGCGCGGAGACCCAGTACTTC. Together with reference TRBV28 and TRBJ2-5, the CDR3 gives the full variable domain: DVKVTQSSRYLVKRTGEKVFLECVQDMDHENMFWYRQDPGLGLRLIYFSYDVKMKEKGDIPEGYSVSREKKERFSLILESASTNQTSMYLCASSSERESAETQYFGPGTRLLVL.

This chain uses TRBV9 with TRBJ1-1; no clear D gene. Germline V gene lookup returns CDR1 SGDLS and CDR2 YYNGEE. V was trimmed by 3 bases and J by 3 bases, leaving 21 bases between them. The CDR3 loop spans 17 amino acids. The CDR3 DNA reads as TGTGCCAGCAGCGCGAGGCCCCGCGTGGGAGAGGACACTGAAGCTTTCTTT. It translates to CASSARPRVGEDTEAFF.

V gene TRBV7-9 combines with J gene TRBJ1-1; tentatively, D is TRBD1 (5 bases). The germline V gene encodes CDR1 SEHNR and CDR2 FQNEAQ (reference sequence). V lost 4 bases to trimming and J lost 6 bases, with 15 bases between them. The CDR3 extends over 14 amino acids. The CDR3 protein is CASSSGASGAEAFF. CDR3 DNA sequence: TGTGCCAGCAGCTCTGGGGCCTCGGGGGCTGAAGCTTTCTTT.

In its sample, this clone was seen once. The CDR3: CASSLYGLNQPQHF. DNA for the CDR3: TGTGCCAGCAGCTTATACGGGTTGAATCAGCCCCAGCATTTT. The rearrangement links TRBV7-2 to TRBJ1-5, with D unresolved. This CDR3 spans 14 amino acids. The V end lost 2 bases, the J end lost 4 bases, and 9 bases lay between the germline ends. Germline loops: CDR1 SGHTA, CDR2 FQGNSA.

CDR3 sequence: CASSRGEKSEKLFF. DNA of the CDR3: TGTGCCAGCTCGCGGGGGGAAAAGAGTGAAAAACTGTTTTTT. The rearrangement links TRBV18 to TRBJ1-4; D might be TRBD1 (5 bases). Germline V gene sequence: CDR1 KGHSH, CDR2 LQKENI. V lost 6 bases to trimming and J lost 7 bases, with 15 bases between them. This CDR3 spans 14 amino acids.

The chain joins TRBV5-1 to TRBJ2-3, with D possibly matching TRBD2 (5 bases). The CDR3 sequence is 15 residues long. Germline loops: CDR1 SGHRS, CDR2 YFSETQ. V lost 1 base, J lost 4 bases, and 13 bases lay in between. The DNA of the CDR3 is TGCGCCAGCAGCTTGTTTACTAGTCTGGCAGATACGCAGTATTTT. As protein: CASSLFTSLADTQYF.

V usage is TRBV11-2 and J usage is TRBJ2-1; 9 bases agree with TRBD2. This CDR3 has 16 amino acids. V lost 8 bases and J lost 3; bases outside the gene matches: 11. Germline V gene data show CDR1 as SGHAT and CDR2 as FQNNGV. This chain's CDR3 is CASQFQSGRFYNEQFF. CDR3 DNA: TGTGCCAGCCAGTTTCAAAGCGGGAGGTTCTACAATGAGCAGTTCTTC.

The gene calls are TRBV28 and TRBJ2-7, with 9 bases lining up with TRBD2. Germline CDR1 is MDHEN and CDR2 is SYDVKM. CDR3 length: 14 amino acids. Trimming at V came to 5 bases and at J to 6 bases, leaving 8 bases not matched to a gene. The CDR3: CASSPAGGPLEQYF. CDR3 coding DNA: TGTGCCAGCAGTCCAGCGGGAGGCCCTCTCGAGCAGTACTTC.

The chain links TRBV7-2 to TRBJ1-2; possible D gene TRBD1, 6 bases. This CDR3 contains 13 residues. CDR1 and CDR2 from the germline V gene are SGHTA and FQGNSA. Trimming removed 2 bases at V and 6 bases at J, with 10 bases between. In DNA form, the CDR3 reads TGTGCCAGCAGCTTAACAGGGTATGATGGCTACACCTTC. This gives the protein CASSLTGYDGYTF.

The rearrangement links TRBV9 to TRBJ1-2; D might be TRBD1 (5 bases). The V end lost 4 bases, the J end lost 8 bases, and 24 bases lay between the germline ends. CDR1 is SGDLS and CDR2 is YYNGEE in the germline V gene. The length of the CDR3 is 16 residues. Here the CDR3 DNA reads TGTGCCAGCAGCCCCCTATCCCTACCGCAGGGAAGGGGCTACACCTTC. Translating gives CASSPLSLPQGRGYTF.

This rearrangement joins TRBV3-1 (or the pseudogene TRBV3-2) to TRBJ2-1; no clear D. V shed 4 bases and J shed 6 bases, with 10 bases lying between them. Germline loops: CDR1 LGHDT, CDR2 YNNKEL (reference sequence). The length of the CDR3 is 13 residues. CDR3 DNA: TGTGCCAGCAGCCCGCCCTACAGCAATGAGCAGTTCTTC. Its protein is CASSPPYSNEQFF.

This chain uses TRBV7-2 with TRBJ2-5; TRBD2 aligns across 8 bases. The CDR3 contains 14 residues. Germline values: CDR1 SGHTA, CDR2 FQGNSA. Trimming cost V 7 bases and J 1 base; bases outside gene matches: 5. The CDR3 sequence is CASNNLAGQETQYF. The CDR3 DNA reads TGTGCCAGCAATAACCTAGCGGGCCAAGAGACCCAGTACTTC.

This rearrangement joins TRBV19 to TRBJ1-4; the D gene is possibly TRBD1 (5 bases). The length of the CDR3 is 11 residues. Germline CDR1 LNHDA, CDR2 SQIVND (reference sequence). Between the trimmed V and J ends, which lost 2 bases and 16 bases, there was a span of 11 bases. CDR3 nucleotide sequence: TGTGCCAGTAGTATATCAGGACAAAAGTTTTTT. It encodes CASSISGQKFF.

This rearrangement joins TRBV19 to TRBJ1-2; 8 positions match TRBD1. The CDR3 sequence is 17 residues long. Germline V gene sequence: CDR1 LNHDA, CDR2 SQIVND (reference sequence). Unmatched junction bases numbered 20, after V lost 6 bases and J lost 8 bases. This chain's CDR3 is CASSSSTLDRDLGGYTF. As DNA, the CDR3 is TGTGCCAGTAGCTCATCTACCCTGGACAGGGACCTTGGCGGCTACACCTTC.

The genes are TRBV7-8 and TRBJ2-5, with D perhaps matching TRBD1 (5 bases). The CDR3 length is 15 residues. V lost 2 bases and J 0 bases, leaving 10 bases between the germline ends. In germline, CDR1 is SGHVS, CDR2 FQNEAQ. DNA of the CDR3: TGTGCCAGCAGCTTATACCAGGGATACCAAGAGACCCAGTACTTC. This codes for CASSLYQGYQETQYF.